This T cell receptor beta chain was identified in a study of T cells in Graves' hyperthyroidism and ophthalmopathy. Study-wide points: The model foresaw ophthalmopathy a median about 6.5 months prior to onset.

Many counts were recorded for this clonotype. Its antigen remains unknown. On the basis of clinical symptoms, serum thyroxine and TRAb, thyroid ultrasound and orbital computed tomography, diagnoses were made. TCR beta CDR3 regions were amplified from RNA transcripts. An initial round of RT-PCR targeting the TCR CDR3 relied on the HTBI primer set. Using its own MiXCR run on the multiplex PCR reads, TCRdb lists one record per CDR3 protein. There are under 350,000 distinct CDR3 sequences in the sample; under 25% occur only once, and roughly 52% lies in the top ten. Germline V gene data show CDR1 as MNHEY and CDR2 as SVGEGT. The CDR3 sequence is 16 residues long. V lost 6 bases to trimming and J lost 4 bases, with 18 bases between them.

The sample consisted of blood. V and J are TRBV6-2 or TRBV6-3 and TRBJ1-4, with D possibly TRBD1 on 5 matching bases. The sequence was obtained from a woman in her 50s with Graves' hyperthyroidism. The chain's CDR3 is CASSSLPTGFNEKLFF. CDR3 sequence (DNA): TGTGCCAGCAGCTCCCTACCTACAGGATTTAATGAAAAACTGTTTTTT.